This TCR beta chain was sequenced during a study of CD8 T cells in Susac syndrome. The authors carried out high-throughput sequencing of TCR beta. They applied it to CD8+ and CD4+ T cells obtained from blood. With random hexamers, roughly 0.45 to 1 ug RNA was reverse transcribed. Using its own MiXCR run on the immunoSEQ multiplex PCR reads, TCRdb lists one record per CDR3 protein. The table shows just over 150,000 distinct CDR3 sequences, with about 95% occurring only once. The TCR sequence derives from a human donor with multiple sclerosis. The sample consisted of CD8+ T cells from PBMCs.

The CDR3 here is CASSYSTGQPQHF. Here the CDR3 DNA reads TGTGCCAGCAGTTACTCCACAGGGCAGCCCCAGCATTTT. This chain connects TRBV6-5 to TRBJ1-5, with D tentatively TRBD1 (6 bases). Per the germline V gene, CDR1 is MNHEY and CDR2 is SVGAGI. The CDR3 consists of 13 residues. V lost 0 bases and J 7 bases, leaving 7 bases between the germline ends.